The 32 T cell receptor beta chains below were found in one sample sequenced in a study of cytomegalovirus exposure and HLA in healthy donors. A multiplex PCR was run with 60 Vbeta primers and 13 Jbeta primers. Profiled with immunoSEQ multiplex PCR; TCRdb holds only in-frame clones, not every one. Here the sample spans about 190,000 clones, roughly 80% being singletons. Material for sequencing was PBMCs. These receptors were collected from a man aged 35 to 55 in good health and CMV-seropositive.

The chain combines TRBV11-2 with TRBJ1-1, with 9 bases matching TRBD1. Trimming at V came to 5 bases and at J to 4 bases, leaving 11 bases not matched to a gene. CDR1 and CDR2 from the germline V gene are SGHAT and FQNNGV. The CDR3 is made up of 16 amino acids. The DNA for the CDR3 is TGTGCCAGCAGCCCCGGGACAGGGACCCTGAGCACTGAAGCTTTCTTT. It codes for CASSPGTGTLSTEAFF.

CDR3 in amino acids: CASSLAPSGLHNEKLFF. CDR3 sequence (DNA): TGTGCCAGCAGCTTAGCTCCTTCCGGGTTACATAATGAAAAACTGTTTTTT. The J gene is TRBJ1-4, the V gene TRBV7-2, with D uncertain. This CDR3 has 17 amino acids. Trimming shortened V by 0 bases and J by 4 bases, and 15 bases separated the two germline ends. From germline, CDR1 is SGHTA and CDR2 FQGNSA.

With regard to this clone: The junction departs from the called germline gene at one end, perhaps through a read error. V is TRBV9 and J is TRBJ2-7; 7 nucleotides agree with TRBD1. Looked up from germline, CDR1 is SGDLS and CDR2 is YYNGEE. CDR3 size: 15 residues. The CDR3 protein is CASSVGDSSSYKQYF. The CDR3 region has the DNA TGTGCCAGCAGCGTAGGGGACAGCTCGTCCTACAAGCAGTACTTC.

V is TRBV28 and J is TRBJ1-2, with D unresolved. The CDR3 has 13 residues. V gave up 4 bases and J gave up 8 bases, with 14 bases separating them. CDR1 is MDHEN, CDR2 SYDVKM, per germline. The CDR3 sequence is CASSSGVFLGYTF. The CDR3, as DNA: TGTGCCAGCAGTTCGGGTGTCTTTCTCGGCTACACCTTC.

The genes are TRBV4-1 and TRBJ2-1, with 9 positions matching TRBD2. This CDR3 is built from 17 residues. V shed 0 bases, J shed 4 bases, and the junction held 7 bases outside the gene matches. From germline, CDR1 is MGHRA and CDR2 YSYEKL. CDR3 region: CASSQDGSSGGYNEQFF. The CDR3 DNA is TGCGCCAGCAGCCAAGATGGGAGTAGCGGGGGATACAATGAGCAGTTCTTC.

The rearrangement joins TRBV27 to TRBJ2-6; 12 nucleotides agree with TRBD1. This CDR3 is 17 amino acids long. V shed 5 bases, J shed 4 bases, and the junction held 6 bases outside the gene matches. CDR1 and CDR2 from the germline V gene are MNHEY and SMNVEV (reference sequence). CDR3 coding DNA: TGTGCCAGCAGTGCGGGGACAGGGGGCACCGGGGCCAACGTCCTGACTTTC. Its translation: CASSAGTGGTGANVLTF.

Only one count was recorded for this clone. The CDR3 loop reads CASRGQGEGEQYF. The CDR3 DNA reads TGTGCCAGCAGAGGACAGGGGGAAGGCGAGCAGTACTTC. This sequence joins TRBV5-6 and TRBJ2-7; 10 bases align to TRBD1. Germline-derived CDR1 and CDR2 are SGHDT and YYEEEE. This CDR3 comprises 13 residues. V was clipped by 5 bases and J by 6 bases; unmatched bases: 5.

The chain is built from TRBV9 and TRBJ2-3; 14 bases are a match to TRBD2. Germline V CDR1 and CDR2: SGDLS, YYNGEE. The CDR3 extends over 17 amino acids. With V trimmed by 3 bases and J by 6 bases, 9 bases remained unmatched. The CDR3 sequence: CASSATTSGGAWDTQYF. The CDR3 coding sequence is TGTGCCAGCAGCGCAACGACTAGCGGGGGGGCCTGGGATACGCAGTATTTT.

This clone was seen just once. This chain joins TRBV11-3 and TRBJ1-2; unclear D gene. The CDR3 runs 10 residues. Germline loops: CDR1 SGHNT, CDR2 YENEEA. Trimming left V 10 bases short and J 5 bases short, with 8 bases between. Here the CDR3 reads CATPGYGYTF. The CDR3 bases are TGTGCCACTCCGGGATATGGCTACACCTTC.

The chain recombines TRBV10-3 with TRBJ2-3; TRBD2 aligns across 9 bases. V shed 3 bases and J 1 base; nucleotides not matched to a gene: 2. Germline V lookup: CDR1 ENHRY, CDR2 SYGVKD. The CDR3 has 15 amino acids. The CDR3 spells CAISDLAGGTDTQYF. For the CDR3, the DNA is TGTGCCATCAGTGATTTAGCGGGGGGCACAGATACGCAGTATTTT.

The genes are TRBV9 and TRBJ2-2, with TRBD2 matching over 10 bases. Germline values: CDR1 SGDLS, CDR2 YYNGEE. The CDR3 runs 15 residues. With V trimmed by 4 bases and J by 4 bases, 4 bases remained unmatched. Here the CDR3 DNA reads TGTGCCAGCAGCATGAGCGGGGGGGGCACCGGGGAGCTGTTTTTT. Its protein is CASSMSGGGTGELFF.

This chain links TRBV5-8 with TRBJ1-3; D ambiguous. Germline lookup yields CDR1 SGHTS and CDR2 YDEGEE. The CDR3 sequence is 16 residues long. V shed 4 bases and J shed 0 bases, with 14 bases lying between them. The CDR3 nucleotides read TGTGCCAGCAGCCACCGAGCAGGAAGCTCTGGAAACACCATATATTTT. Translation gives CASSHRAGSSGNTIYF.

The V and J genes are TRBV27 and TRBJ2-7, with TRBD1 matching over 8 bases. The CDR3 is made up of 15 amino acids. The V and J ends lost 0 bases and 2 bases, in that order; junction bases with no gene match: 3. CDR1 and CDR2 (germline): MNHEY, SMNVEV (reference sequence). The CDR3 nucleotides read TGTGCCAGCAGTTTATCGTCAGGGGGCACCTACGAGCAGTACTTC. Translated, it gives CASSLSSGGTYEQYF.

In its sample, this clone was seen a few times. The chain couples TRBV28 to TRBJ2-7; D unresolved. V lost 3 bases, J lost 0 bases, and 6 bases lay in between. The germline V gene has CDR1 MDHEN and CDR2 SYDVKM. The CDR3 totals 13 residues. In nucleotides, the CDR3 is TGTGCCAGCAGTTTCTCTACCTCCTACGAGCAGTACTTC. Its translation is CASSFSTSYEQYF.

The chain carries TRBV28 and TRBJ2-1, with 8 bases lining up with TRBD2. There are 13 residues in the CDR3. Germline loops: CDR1 MDHEN, CDR2 SYDVKM. Trimming took 6 bases from V and 12 from J; bases not matched to a gene: 10. The CDR3 here is CASRPPGGGLQFF. CDR3 nucleotides: TGTGCCAGCAGACCACCGGGCGGGGGGCTGCAGTTCTTC.

The V gene is TRBV14, the J gene TRBJ2-5; D might be TRBD2 (6 bases). The DNA end lines up better with TRBJ2-7; the J call may be wrong. Germline loops: CDR1 SGHDN, CDR2 FVKESK. The CDR3 is 15 amino acids. The CDR3 region has the DNA TGTGCCAGCAGCCGATCTTCGGGGGTACTGTACGAGCAGTACTTC. Translated: CASSRSSGVLYEQYF.

The genes are TRBV6-5 and TRBJ2-5, with 8 bases matching TRBD2. The J call is doubtful: the DNA matches TRBJ2-7 better. Germline CDR1 is MNHEY and CDR2 is SVGAGI. The length of the CDR3 is 13 residues. CDR3 sequence reads: CASRAGAWDEQYF. The CDR3 coding sequence is TGTGCCAGCAGAGCGGGGGCCTGGGACGAGCAGTACTTC.

This rearrangement joins TRBV5-1 to TRBJ2-3; 12 bases line up with TRBD2. Germline values: CDR1 SGHRS, CDR2 YFSETQ. The trim removed 1 base at V and 2 bases at J, leaving 2 bases unmatched. The CDR3 loop spans 16 amino acids. CDR3 sequence reads: CASSLTSGGTTDTQYF. As DNA, the CDR3 is TGCGCCAGCAGCTTGACTAGCGGGGGGACCACAGATACGCAGTATTTT. Variable domain in full (rest from reference TRBV5-1 and TRBJ2-3): KAGVTQTPRYLIKTRGQQVTLSCSPISGHRSVSWYQQTPGQGLQFLFEYFSETQRNKGNFPGRFSGRQFSNSRSEMNVSTLELGDSALYLCASSLTSGGTTDTQYFGPGTRLTVL.

V and J are TRBV4-1 and TRBJ2-1; 8 positions match TRBD2. The CDR3 consists of 16 residues. Germline-derived CDR1 and CDR2 are MGHRA and YSYEKL. With 0 bases clipped from V and 3 bases from J, the junction kept 4 bases outside the gene matches. CDR3 loop: CASSQDERGNYNEQFF. The CDR3 DNA follows: TGCGCCAGCAGCCAAGACGAGCGGGGGAACTACAATGAGCAGTTCTTC.

The chain joins TRBV28 to TRBJ1-2, with 8 bases lining up with TRBD1. The germline CDR1 and CDR2 sequences are MDHEN and SYDVKM. The CDR3 runs 13 residues. V dropped 4 bases and J dropped 8; count of bases not matched to a gene: 6. The CDR3 is CASSSQGAVGYTF. CDR3 DNA: TGTGCCAGCAGTTCCCAGGGGGCGGTGGGCTACACCTTC.

The V gene is TRBV6-4, the J gene TRBJ1-5; 8 nucleotides agree with TRBD1. This CDR3 is built from 16 residues. The germline V gene encodes CDR1 MRHNA and CDR2 SNTAGT. The trim removed 2 bases at V and 4 bases at J, leaving 7 bases unmatched. The CDR3 protein is CASSDPLDRENQPQHF. In nucleotides, the CDR3 is TGTGCCAGCAGTGACCCCCTGGACAGGGAAAATCAGCCCCAGCATTTT.

V and J are TRBV9 and TRBJ2-3; 11 bases line up with TRBD1. Germline V gene lookup returns CDR1 SGDLS and CDR2 YYNGEE. With 0 bases clipped from V and 1 base from J, the junction kept 7 bases outside the gene matches. The CDR3 covers 18 residues. Written as DNA, the CDR3 is TGTGCCAGCAGCGTAGCAGCTAGGACAGGGGGCCGCACAGATACGCAGTATTTT. Translating it yields CASSVAARTGGRTDTQYF.

The chain links TRBV5-6 to TRBJ1-2, with a weak D call TRBD1 (5 bases). The V end was cut by 1 base, the J end by 3 bases, with 7 bases between. The CDR3 loop spans 13 amino acids. CDR1 SGHDT and CDR2 YYEEEE come from the germline V gene. CDR3 sequence (DNA): TGTGCCAGCAGCTTGCGGGGGGACTATGGCTACACCTTC. Protein: CASSLRGDYGYTF.

This clone appeared a few times. The J gene is TRBJ2-7, the V gene TRBV6-5; TRBD2 matches at 13 bases. The germline V gene has CDR1 MNHEY and CDR2 SVGAGI. V was pared by 6 bases and J by 7 bases, with 9 bases of the junction left unmatched. This CDR3 comprises 15 residues. Here the CDR3 reads CASSPPGLAGAEQYF. The DNA for the CDR3 is TGTGCCAGCAGCCCGCCCGGACTAGCGGGGGCTGAGCAGTACTTC.

This clone was recorded once. The chain is built from TRBV11-2 and TRBJ2-7; 10 nucleotides align to TRBD2. The CDR3 length is 15 residues. The ends lost 2 bases at V and 2 bases at J; junction bases unmatched: 3. CDR1 is SGHAT and CDR2 is FQNNGV in the germline V gene. The CDR3 region has the DNA TGTGCCAGCAGCTTAACTAGCGGGGTGCCCTACGAGCAGTACTTC. Translating gives CASSLTSGVPYEQYF.

This chain connects TRBV4-3 to TRBJ1-1, with TRBD1 matching over 8 bases. Germline values: CDR1 LGHNA, CDR2 YSLEER. CDR3 size: 13 residues. With 4 bases clipped from V and 7 bases from J, the junction kept 5 bases outside the gene matches. The CDR3 reads CASSPTGAIEAFF. CDR3 DNA: TGCGCCAGCAGCCCGACAGGGGCGATTGAAGCTTTCTTT.

J is TRBJ1-6 and V is TRBV19, with 9 bases matching TRBD1. The CDR3 contains 15 residues. Germline lookup yields CDR1 LNHDA and CDR2 SQIVND (reference sequence). V shed 10 bases, J shed 9 bases, and the junction held 13 bases outside the gene matches. CDR3 bases: TGTGCCACCAGGACAGGGGAGACCCCTTCTTCACCCCTCCACTTT. Its protein is CATRTGETPSSPLHF.

The gene calls are TRBV7-2 and TRBJ2-2; D is ambiguous. The germline CDR1 and CDR2 sequences are SGHTA and FQGNSA. The V and J ends lost 4 bases and 6 bases respectively, with 12 bases between them. There are 14 residues in the CDR3. CDR3 sequence: CASSWRRVPGELFF. Written as DNA, the CDR3 is TGTGCCAGCAGCTGGAGACGGGTCCCCGGGGAGCTGTTTTTT.

The gene calls are TRBV7-9 and TRBJ2-7; TRBD2 agrees at 11 bases. V was pared by 5 bases and J by 0 bases, with 12 bases of the junction left unmatched. The CDR3 loop spans 18 amino acids. Germline V gene lookup returns CDR1 SEHNR and CDR2 FQNEAQ (reference sequence). CDR3 region: CASSLTSGGAGSSYEQYF. CDR3 nucleotides: TGTGCCAGCAGCCTCACTAGCGGGGGTGCTGGTAGCTCCTACGAGCAGTACTTC.

The V and J genes are TRBV19 and TRBJ2-5; TRBD2 aligns across 11 bases. Germline V gene sequence: CDR1 LNHDA, CDR2 SQIVND (reference sequence). CDR3 length: 16 amino acids. The ends lost 5 bases at V and 2 bases at J; junction bases unmatched: 7. CDR3 region: CASSGTSGGRQETQYF. CDR3 nucleotide sequence: TGTGCCAGTAGTGGTACTAGCGGGGGCCGGCAAGAGACCCAGTACTTC. The complete variable domain, with remaining parts taken from reference TRBV19 and TRBJ2-5, reads DGGITQSPKYLFRKEGQNVTLSCEQNLNHDAMYWYRQDPGQGLRLIYYSQIVNDFQKGDIAEGYSVSREKKESFPLTVTSAQKNPTAFYLCASSGTSGGRQETQYFGPGTRLLVL.

The rearrangement joins TRBV30 to TRBJ1-1; D remains ambiguous. The CDR3 has 11 amino acids. Germline assignment: CDR1 GTSNPN and CDR2 SVGIG (reference sequence). V lost 4 bases and J 3 bases, leaving 6 bases between the germline ends. As DNA, the CDR3 is TGTGCCTGGACTCTCGACACTGAAGCTTTCTTT. Amino acids: CAWTLDTEAFF.

The gene calls are TRBV18 and TRBJ2-3; the match to TRBD1 covers 7 bases. The CDR3 sequence is 14 residues long. J was trimmed by 5 bases and V by 2 bases; bases with no gene match: 4. Germline V CDR1 and CDR2: KGHSH, LQKENI. The CDR3 DNA is TGTGCCAGCTCACCATTCACAGGGGTAGATACGCAGTATTTT. As protein: CASSPFTGVDTQYF.